This section outlines one T cell receptor (beta chain) sequence together with its context. Its recognized antigen is unknown. No qualities accompany the bases; no much larger clone lies one base away. The cohort consisted of 600 to 700 healthy bone marrow donors. Cohort members were all nominally healthy when sampled, although unrecorded immune exposures were likely present. The donor tested CMV seronegative and was one of the 352 seronegative cohort members. Every donor gave a peripheral blood sample, and the peripheral blood mononuclear cells from that sample were used for TCR beta sequencing. Genomic DNA was extracted from the blood cell samples with the Qiagen DNeasy Blood Extraction Kit. The data originate from a study of cytomegalovirus exposure and HLA in healthy donors (dated by TCRdb to 2015 to 2018). With regard to the full study: An earlier analysis of more than 550 of the donors reported 250 to 350 Gb of sequence data and 100 million to 120 million unique TCR beta sequences obtained from around 170 million T cells. Along with the approximately 650-subject first cohort, a separate validation cohort of over 90 different subjects was used. Typing coverage differed by locus: A, B, C, DRB1 and DQB1 were typed in about 620-640 donors, DQA1 in around 500, DPA1 in some 570, and DPB1 in around 490. An early release covering just under 650 HLA-typed donors comprised around 300 gigabases of sequencing data and approximately 80 million unique TCR sequences. Because of strong linkage in the cohort, 5 or 6 DR-DQ haplotypes were treated as single units for association and clustering. Among about 400 genotyped donors of the cohort, an average of about 220,000 unique TCR beta nucleotide sequences was sequenced per donor, of which roughly 18% were non-productive. Every discovery cohort repertoire had been produced on one sequencing platform. A later analysis re-examined previously published TCR beta repertoires from 610 or so donors and added high-resolution HLA genotyping to investigate patterns of TCR occurrence. The study aimed to test whether signatures of past pathogen exposure could be identified by cataloging public T cell receptors. The T cell repertoires of several hundred subjects were profiled by immunosequencing and related to cytomegalovirus serostatus. HLA typing covered class I and class II loci at four-digit resolution. Among the approximately 420 genotyped donors, around 79% belonged to the genetic ancestry cluster associated with self-reported Caucasian donors. An earlier analysis of 450 to 750 of the donors used high-throughput TCR beta sequencing to judge whether each TCR beta V gene segment behaved as functional or pseudogenic. Donor age, sex, ethnicity and CMV serostatus were compiled together with the repertoire data. A later genetic analysis used genome-wide SNP genotypes for about three fifths of the 666 donors, treating that subset as a discovery cohort. To predict cytomegalovirus infection status, the study combined high-throughput TCR immunosequencing, statistical association of individual TCRs with disease status, and machine learning. Rather than drawing on any new phenotypic data, the later analysis identified candidate immune exposures from TCR beta sequences and the way those sequences occurred across donors.

Library creation used the immunoSEQ multiplex PCR assay. A mixture of 60 forward primers for TCR Vbeta segments and 13 reverse primers for TCR Jbeta segments was used in the multiplex PCR. The CDR3 region of rearranged TCR beta genes was amplified from genomic DNA with a multiplex PCR assay. The Illumina HiSeq System was used to sequence the amplified TCR beta libraries as 87-base-pair reads. As for the authors' bioinformatics: Across the 700 or so repertoires, a later analysis counted tens of millions of unique TCR beta chains, approximately 12 million of which were shared by at least two donors. Raw reads were error-corrected and collapsed into unique sequences by a nearest-neighbor algorithm in which closely related sequences were merged to remove PCR and sequencing errors. V, D and J gene segments were assigned by aligning CDR3 sequences to IMGT reference sequences. Each retained sequence needed at least a six-nucleotide match to both a V gene segment and a J gene segment. Rearrangements were classified as productive when the CDR3 lacked stop codons and remained in frame with V and J, and all other rearrangements were classified as non-productive. Following IMGT convention, CDR3 was defined as the stretch from the second conserved V-encoded cysteine to the conserved J-encoded phenylalanine. The earlier analysis of fewer than 750 of the donors excluded sequences that lacked an unambiguous match to a single V gene segment. An earlier analysis of several hundred of the donors classified V segments as functional when productive rearrangements were above 56.7% and as segregating when the standard deviation between donors was above 5%. A statistical classification framework was built to diagnose cytomegalovirus status from the catalog of TCR beta chain sequences. A later analysis assigned V and J genes by comparing TCR nucleotide sequences with IMGT/GENE-DB human TR gene sequences. The TCRdist pipeline was used in a later analysis to assign CDR3 sequences and most-parsimonious VDJ recombination scenarios. In a later analysis, every TCR beta chain was defined by the combination of its CDR3 amino acid sequence and its V-gene family, and reads without a unique V-gene family were dropped. As a way to deal with suspected cross-contamination and a sequencing artifact, a later analysis dropped 450 to 600 nucleotide sequences that were highly shared and had low generation probability. In a later analysis, a clonal expansion index was calculated for each public chain from normalized within-repertoire ranks of inferred template counts. In a later analysis, generation probabilities were computed using a VDJ recombination model fitted to out-of-frame rearrangements, and the results were checked against IGoR. A later analysis scored TCR-TCR, TCR-HLA and TCR-CMV co-occurrence with hypergeometric tests, applying a repertoire-size bias correction to TCR pairs. To estimate false discovery rates, a later analysis permuted the HLA or CMV assignments 20 times. In a later analysis, co-occurring TCRs were grouped with DBSCAN, and TCRdist sequence similarity was added when clustering was performed within HLA-allele-positive subsets. Co-occurrence clustering excluded repertoires with fewer than 30,000 or more than 120,000 public chains, plus five with anomalous nucleotide sharing. This is the immuneACCESS table as TCRdb keeps it, with only in-frame sequences that have V and J called. A part of the clones is gone; compared with another copy, unresolved V genes explain less than half, and the rest is unexplained. The V and J calls and the clone size are those of that table, but D and trimming were determined from the DNA. The table for this sample lists about 170,000 clones; roughly 83% of them were counted only once. Of the sample, 0.38% falls within the top ten clones.

The CDR1 and CDR2 encoded by the germline V gene are SGDLS and YYNGEE. The CDR3 contains 12 residues, cysteine and phenylalanine counted. The CDR3 DNA has 36 bases and is translated from base 1. V drops 0 bases and J drops 7 bases, leaving 7 bases in between. What the work shows at the level of the full study, not this receptor alone: The presence/absence analyses assumed that sequencing depth was roughly uniform across donors, and that assumption may not be true. In vitro tests confirmed that a few of the cytomegalovirus-associated TCR beta chains recognize cytomegalovirus antigens. A total of around 150 TCR beta chains were listed by the study as associated with cytomegalovirus. Cytomegalovirus status was reported to be diagnosed by the classifier with high specificity and sensitivity in both the original and validation cohorts. Because counts were too low, seventeen rarely observed V segments, including chromosome 9 orphons, were excluded from the earlier analysis of roughly 580 of the donors. A further reported finding was that TCR beta sequences accurately predicted the HLA-A and HLA-B alleles for most subjects in the first cohort. Some IMGT-functional V segments, including TRBV6-2 and TRBV6-3, could not be told apart with the 87-base-pair reads, so those segments were excluded. In a later analysis, some 17,000 TCR beta sequences were associated with specific HLA alleles at a false discovery rate of 0.05. Correlated functional status among segregating V segments might reflect linkage disequilibrium, but an unknown experimental factor could not be ruled out. An earlier analysis of approximately 600 of the donors showed that most TCR beta V segments appeared in productive rearrangements either about 87% or about 30% of the time, which broadly matched IMGT annotations. Compared with equally common non-associated chains, HLA-associated TCR beta chains in a later analysis were more clonally expanded and had lower generation probabilities. When HLA alleles, especially DR and DQ, strongly co-occurred, TCR associations were difficult to assign to individual alleles. HLA typing was unavailable for some donors at each locus, so association tests used only the typed subset. Most CMV-associated TCR beta chains appeared to be HLA-restricted in a later analysis, and the HLA associations seemed to be driven largely by CMV exposure. In a later analysis, the rate of TCR association differed among HLA loci, with DRB1 alleles having the most associated TCRs and HLA-C alleles having the fewest. The only immune exposure information available for the cohort was CMV serostatus. The authors suggested that the approach could potentially be extended to other disease states and immunological phenotypes. An association between a missense DCLRE1C variant and V-gene and J-gene trimming of TCR beta chains was found in a later genetic analysis and replicated in an independent cohort. Several of the top co-occurrence clusters appeared to be linked to parvovirus B19, influenza, CMV and Epstein-Barr virus, according to a later analysis. This cohort had only TCR beta chains sequenced, and the lack of alpha or paired-chain data limited which features could be detected. The sequencing pipeline was judged likely to have produced a cluster of highly shared sequence variants as a technical artifact. While some public TCRs were present in many individuals, most TCR sequences turned up only very rarely across donors. Compared with the approximately 670-donor mean, donors in an Asian-associated ancestry cluster had fewer N-insertions in productive TCRs, according to a later genetic analysis.

The sample comprised PBMCs. The TCR sequence derives from a boy aged 2 to 9 in good health and CMV-seronegative. This sequence uses TRBV9 and TRBJ1-1; TRBD1 could be the D gene, as 6 bases match. The DNA sequence is as follows: TGTGCCAGCAGCGTAGCAGGGGTTGAAGCTTTCTTT. Its protein product is CASSVAGVEAFF.